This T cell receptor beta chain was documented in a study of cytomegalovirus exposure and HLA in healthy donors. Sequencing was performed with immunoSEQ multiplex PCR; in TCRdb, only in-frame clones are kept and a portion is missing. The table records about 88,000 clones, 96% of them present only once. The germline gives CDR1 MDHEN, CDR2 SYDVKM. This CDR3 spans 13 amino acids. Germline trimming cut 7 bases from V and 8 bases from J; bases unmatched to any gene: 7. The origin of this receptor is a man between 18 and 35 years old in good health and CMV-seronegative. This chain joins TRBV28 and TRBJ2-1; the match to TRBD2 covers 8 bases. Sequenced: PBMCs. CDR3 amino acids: CASILPGGDEQFF. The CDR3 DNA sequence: TGTGCCAGCATCCTTCCGGGAGGGGATGAGCAGTTCTTC.